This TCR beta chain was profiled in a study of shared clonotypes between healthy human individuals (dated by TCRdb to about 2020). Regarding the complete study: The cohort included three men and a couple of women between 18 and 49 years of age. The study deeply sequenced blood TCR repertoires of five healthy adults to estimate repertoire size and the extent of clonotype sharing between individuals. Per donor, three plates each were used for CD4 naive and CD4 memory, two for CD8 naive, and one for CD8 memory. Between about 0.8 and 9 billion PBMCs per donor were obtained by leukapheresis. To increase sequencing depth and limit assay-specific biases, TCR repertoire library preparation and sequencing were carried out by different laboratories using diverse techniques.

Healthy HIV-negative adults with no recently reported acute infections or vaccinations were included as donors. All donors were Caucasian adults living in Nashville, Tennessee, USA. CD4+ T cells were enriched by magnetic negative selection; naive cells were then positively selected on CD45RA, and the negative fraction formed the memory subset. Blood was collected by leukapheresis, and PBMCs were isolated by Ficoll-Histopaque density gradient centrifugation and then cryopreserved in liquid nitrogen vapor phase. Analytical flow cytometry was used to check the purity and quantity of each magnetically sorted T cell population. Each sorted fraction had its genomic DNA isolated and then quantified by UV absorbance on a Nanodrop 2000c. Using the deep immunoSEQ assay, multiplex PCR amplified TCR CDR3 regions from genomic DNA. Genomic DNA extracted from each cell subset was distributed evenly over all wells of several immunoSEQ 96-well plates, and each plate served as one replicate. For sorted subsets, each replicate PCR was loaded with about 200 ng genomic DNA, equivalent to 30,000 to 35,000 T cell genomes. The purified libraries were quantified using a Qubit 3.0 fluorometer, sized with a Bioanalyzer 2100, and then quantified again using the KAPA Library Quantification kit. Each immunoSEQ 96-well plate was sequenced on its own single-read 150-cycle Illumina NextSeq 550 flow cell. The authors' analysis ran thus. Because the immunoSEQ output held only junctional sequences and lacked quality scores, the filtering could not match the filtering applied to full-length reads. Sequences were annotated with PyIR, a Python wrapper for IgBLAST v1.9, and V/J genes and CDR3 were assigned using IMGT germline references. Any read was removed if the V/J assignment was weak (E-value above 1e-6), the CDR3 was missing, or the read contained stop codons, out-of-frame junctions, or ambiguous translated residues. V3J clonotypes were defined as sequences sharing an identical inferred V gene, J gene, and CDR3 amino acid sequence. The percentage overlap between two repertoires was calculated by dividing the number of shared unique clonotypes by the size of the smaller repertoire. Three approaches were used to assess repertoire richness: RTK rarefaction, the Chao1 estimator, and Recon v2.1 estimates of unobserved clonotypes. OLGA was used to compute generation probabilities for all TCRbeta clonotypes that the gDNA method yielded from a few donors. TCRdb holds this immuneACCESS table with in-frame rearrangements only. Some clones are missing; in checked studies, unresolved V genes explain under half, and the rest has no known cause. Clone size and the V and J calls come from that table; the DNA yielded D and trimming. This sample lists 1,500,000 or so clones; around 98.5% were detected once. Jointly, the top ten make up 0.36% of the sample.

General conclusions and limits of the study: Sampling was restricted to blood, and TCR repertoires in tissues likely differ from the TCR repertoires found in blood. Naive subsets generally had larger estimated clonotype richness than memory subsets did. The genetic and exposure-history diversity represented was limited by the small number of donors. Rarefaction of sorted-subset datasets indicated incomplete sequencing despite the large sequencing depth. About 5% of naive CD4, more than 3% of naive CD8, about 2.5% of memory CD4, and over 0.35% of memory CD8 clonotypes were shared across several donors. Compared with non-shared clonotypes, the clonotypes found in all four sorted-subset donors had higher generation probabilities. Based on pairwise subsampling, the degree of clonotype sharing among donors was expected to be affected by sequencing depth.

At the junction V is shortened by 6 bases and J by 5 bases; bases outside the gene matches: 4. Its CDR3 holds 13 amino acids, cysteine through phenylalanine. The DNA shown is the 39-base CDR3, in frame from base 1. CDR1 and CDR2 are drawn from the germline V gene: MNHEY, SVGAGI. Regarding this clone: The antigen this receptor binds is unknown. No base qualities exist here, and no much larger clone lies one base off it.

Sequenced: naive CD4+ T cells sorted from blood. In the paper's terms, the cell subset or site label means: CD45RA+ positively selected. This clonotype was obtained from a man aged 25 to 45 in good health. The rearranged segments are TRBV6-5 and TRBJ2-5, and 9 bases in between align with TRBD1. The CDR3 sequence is CASRVTGGETQYF. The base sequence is TGTGCCAGCAGGGTGACAGGGGGGGAGACCCAGTACTTC.